The 10 T cell receptor beta chains listed next were all sequenced from one sample in a study of naive and memory T cell subsets. An equimolar mix of two oligonucleotides served as the beta constant-region primer for TRBC1 and TRBC2. The ligated cDNA underwent four PCR rounds using SP2 and nested alpha and beta constant-region primers. TCRdb used MiXCR to reprocess the UMI-ligation and nested PCR reads, holding one entry per CDR3 protein. The top ten hold approximately 0.9% of the sample, which has 95,000 to 150,000 distinct CDR3 sequences, just over 35% seen once. The sequenced material came from central memory CD4+ T cells from blood. The receptors originated from a human donor in good health.

The V call is TRBV27, the J call TRBJ2-3, with TRBD1 identical over 10 bases. The CDR3 runs to 16 residues. V lost 5 bases to trimming and J lost 4 bases; unmatched junction nucleotides: 9. Germline CDR1 is MNHEY and CDR2 is SMNVEV (reference sequence). The CDR3 coding sequence is TGTGCCAGCAGTCCCTTTTCAGGACAGGGGGCAGATACGCAGTATTTT. It specifies CASSPFSGQGADTQYF.

The chain has TRBV11-3 and TRBJ2-1; the match to TRBD1 covers 9 bases. Per germline, CDR1 SGHNT and CDR2 YENEEA. With V trimmed by 3 bases and J by 5 bases, 5 bases remained unmatched. The CDR3 runs to 15 residues. CDR3 loop: CASSFSGTGHNEQFF. The CDR3 DNA sequence: TGTGCCAGCAGCTTCTCCGGGACAGGGCACAATGAGCAGTTCTTC.

This chain links TRBV24-1 with TRBJ1-1; possibly TRBD1 for D (5 bases). Germline V gives CDR1 KGHDR, CDR2 SFDVKD. The CDR3 has 13 residues. V shed 3 bases and J shed 10 bases, with 14 bases lying between them. The DNA of the CDR3 is TGTGCCACCAGTGATCGAGACAGCGACAGAGCTTTCTTT. Amino acids: CATSDRDSDRAFF.

The V call is TRBV6-5, the J call TRBJ2-7; no clear D. Looked up from germline, CDR1 is MNHEY and CDR2 is SVGAGI. CDR3 size: 13 residues. V was shortened by 5 bases and J by 0 bases, with 8 bases between the two germline ends. Here the CDR3 DNA reads TGTGCCAGCAGTAAGGAGAGCTCCTACGAGCAGTACTTC. This translates into CASSKESSYEQYF.

The chain uses TRBV5-1 and TRBJ2-2; perhaps TRBD1 as D (6 bases). This CDR3 spans 14 amino acids. The ends were cut back, 6 bases at V and 4 bases at J, with 13 bases in the middle. Germline CDR1 and CDR2: SGHRS and YFSETQ. This chain's CDR3 is CASTGALATGELFF. The CDR3 nucleotides read TGCGCCAGCACAGGGGCACTGGCCACCGGGGAGCTGTTTTTT.

This clonotype was observed a handful of times. This chain links TRBV20-1 with TRBJ2-5; 7 nucleotides agree with TRBD1. The trim removed 5 bases at V and 3 bases at J, leaving 6 bases unmatched. Germline V gene sequence: CDR1 DFQATT, CDR2 SNEGSKA (reference sequence). The CDR3 has 13 residues. The CDR3 coding sequence is TGCAGTGCTTTCCGAGGACAGGAAGAGACCCAGTACTTC. Residues: CSAFRGQEETQYF.

This chain connects TRBV6-5 to TRBJ1-2; tentative D call: TRBD1 (5 bases). The CDR3 covers 18 residues. Trimming left V 6 bases short and J 0 bases short, with 23 bases between. Per the germline V gene, CDR1 is MNHEY and CDR2 is SVGAGI. CDR3 in amino acids: CASSVHGTMVGANYGYTF. The DNA of the CDR3 is TGTGCCAGCAGCGTGCACGGGACGATGGTAGGAGCTAACTATGGCTACACCTTC.

The chain couples TRBV21-1 to TRBJ2-6; TRBD1, the D gene given by the table, was not confirmed from the DNA. TRBV21-1 is noted as a pseudogene. This CDR3 is built from 18 residues. CDR3 DNA sequence: TGTGCCAGCAGCATGGAGGGCAGGGGGCGTTCTGGGGCCAACGTCCTGACTTTC. Its translation is CASSMEGRGRSGANVLTF.

This clonotype was counted between two and nine times. The V call is TRBV5-1, the J call TRBJ2-4; D is perhaps TRBD1 or TRBD2 (6 bases each). CDR3 length: 16 residues. Trimming pared 0 bases from V and 7 bases from J, leaving 17 bases between. Per germline, CDR1 SGHRS and CDR2 YFSETQ. CDR3 sequence: CASSLAIGGGGNIQYF. The CDR3 nucleotides read TGCGCCAGCAGCTTGGCCATAGGGGGAGGAGGCAACATTCAGTACTTC.

This clonotype occurred once. The V and J genes are TRBV27 and TRBJ2-7; 14 nucleotides align to TRBD2. This CDR3 comprises 21 residues. Trimming cost V 3 bases and J 7 bases; bases outside gene matches: 23. Germline V gene lookup returns CDR1 MNHEY and CDR2 SMNVEV (reference sequence). For the CDR3, the DNA is TGTGCCAGCAGTTTGGGGCAGGGTTGGACTAGCGGGAGGCCAACCGAGGGGGAGCAGTACTTC. Translating it yields CASSLGQGWTSGRPTEGEQYF.